Listed below are T cell receptor beta chains from one sample, sequenced in a study of monozygotic twins with inflammatory bowel disease. From the 5' RACE reads, TCRdb lists one entry per CDR3 protein and no DNA. Its table records about 350,000 distinct CDR3 sequences. Sequenced sample: blood. The receptors were sampled from a human donor with ulcerative colitis or Crohn's disease, or a healthy co-twin of an affected twin (not recorded which). Each CDR3 is given with its conserved first and last residue.

cdr3_aa | j_call | v_call
CATTLYNEQFF | TRBJ2-1 | TRBV27
CASSLSWGTGGGYTF | TRBJ1-2 | TRBV5-1
CSAPYSVGGIGYTF | TRBJ1-2 | TRBV20-1
CASSFLGGNQETQYF | TRBJ2-5 | TRBV7-2
CSASAALAGDNEQFF | TRBJ2-1 | TRBV20-1
CATSDVLAGQMDEQFF | TRBJ2-1 | TRBV24-1
CASSTGGLATVEQFF | TRBJ2-1 | TRBV19
CASSLVPRYNEQFF | TRBJ2-1 | TRBV27
CASSDSKQNTGELFF | TRBJ2-2 | TRBV6-4
CASSLVSQSIYNEQFF | TRBJ2-1 | TRBV7-2
CASRESKNTGELFF | TRBJ2-2 | TRBV10-1
CASSLDVDSGYGYTF | TRBJ1-2 | TRBV7-9
CSASPPGLAYNEQFF | TRBJ2-1 | TRBV20-1
CAISHRDWASTDTQYF | TRBJ2-3 | TRBV10-3
CASLRDRGYNEQFF | TRBJ2-1 | TRBV18
CASSPLSGTGVRPQHF | TRBJ1-5 | TRBV27
CASSPNSGGPPGSYNEQFF | TRBJ2-1 | TRBV12-3/TRBV12-4
CASSEAPWAYEQYF | TRBJ2-7 | TRBV10-1
CAWRTNYEQYF | TRBJ2-7 | TRBV30
CASSVTGSYNQPQHF | TRBJ1-5 | TRBV7-2
CASSRRTSGGSYEQYF | TRBJ2-7 | TRBV5-6
CSAPGQGWEQYF | TRBJ2-7 | TRBV20-1
CASSPIGGRGPWTEAFF | TRBJ1-1 | TRBV7-9
CSVEGSAGTSSYNEQFF | TRBJ2-1 | TRBV29-1
CASSYRQGDTEAFF | TRBJ1-1 | TRBV12-3/TRBV12-4
CASRGRAGARQQFF | TRBJ2-1 | TRBV6-1
CASSLLAGEQFF | TRBJ2-1 | TRBV28
CASRRDSNTGELFF | TRBJ2-2 | TRBV28
CASSRDSPDTQYF | TRBJ2-3 | TRBV7-8
CASRTGPHGDTQYF | TRBJ2-3 | TRBV12-3/TRBV12-4
CSASRTTNEQFF | TRBJ2-1 | TRBV20-1
CASSFSRGRGYGYTF | TRBJ1-2 | TRBV28
CSAPRLAGSVEQFF | TRBJ2-1 | TRBV20-1
CATSRDLGMGGHLGETQYF | TRBJ2-5 | TRBV15
CASRRDSINQPQHF | TRBJ1-5 | TRBV5-5
CSARGRLAGISYNEQFF | TRBJ2-1 | TRBV20-1
CASSEGDRVNTEAFF | TRBJ1-1 | TRBV6-1
CASSLAKSSGGSYEQYF | TRBJ2-7 | TRBV5-1
CASRKKGDWNTEAFF | TRBJ1-1 | TRBV12-3/TRBV12-4
CASSQQSRGGGNQPQHF | TRBJ1-5 | TRBV4-3
CASSPEREGTDTQYF | TRBJ2-3 | TRBV12-3/TRBV12-4
CASSSALEGGQIYGYTF | TRBJ1-2 | TRBV7-9
CASSPRAAYNEQFF | TRBJ2-1 | TRBV6-2/TRBV6-3
CASSFGMTSTGGTDTQYF | TRBJ2-3 | TRBV27
CASGLGGGPAGKSYNEQFF | TRBJ2-1 | TRBV12-5
CASSIATAYEQYF | TRBJ2-7 | TRBV19